This T cell receptor beta chain was captured in a study of cytomegalovirus exposure and HLA in healthy donors. As concerns this clone: The antigen remains unidentified.

Findings and caveats of the study: Most TCRs appeared rarely, but some public TCRs recurred in many donors. A few chains tied to CMV proved CMV antigen-specific in vitro. A list of approximately 160 TCR beta chains associated with cytomegalovirus was given.

With 5 bases removed from V and 3 bases from J, the gap between germline ends came to 7 bases. The CDR3 spans 13 residues. Germline assignment: CDR1 SEHNR and CDR2 FQNEAQ (reference sequence). Assay used: immunoSEQ multiplex PCR; TCRdb lists only in-frame clones, some missing. The profile shows 90,000 to 100,000 clones, about 83% of them singletons. The sequence was collected from a woman younger than 45 in good health and CMV-seronegative. The specimen sequenced was PBMCs. This chain joins TRBV7-9 and TRBJ1-4; D perhaps matches TRBD1 (5 bases). In nucleotides, the CDR3 is TGTGCCAGCAGCAGCAGGGCTAATGAAAAACTGTTTTTT. It translates to CASSSRANEKLFF.